This TCR beta chain was obtained from a study of blood T cells in healthy people across ages. With a J-beta primer mix and a sample-barcoded 5' primer, a second PCR ran roughly 6 to 11 cycles. A template-switch adaptor with 12 random nucleotides tagged each cDNA molecule. Using its own MiXCR run on the 5' RACE reads, TCRdb lists one record per CDR3 protein. This repertoire shows about 900,000 distinct CDR3 sequences, roughly 52% found once; its top ten account for over 10%. This clonotype has only one observation. The receptor comes from a man aged 25 to 40 in good health. The sequenced sample consisted of blood.

The CDR3 spells CASSSTFGDYEQYF. The CDR3 region has the DNA TGTGCCAGCAGCTCGACCTTTGGGGACTACGAGCAGTACTTC. This sequence joins TRBV7-9 and TRBJ2-7; D remains ambiguous. Germline V gene sequence: CDR1 SEHNR, CDR2 FQNEAQ (reference sequence). The CDR3 is made up of 14 amino acids. V dropped 4 bases and J dropped 3 bases, with 13 bases sitting between them.